Here is one T cell receptor beta chain with its context. Unmatched junction bases numbered 6, after V lost 0 bases and J lost 0 bases. This CDR3 has 17 residues. In germline, CDR1 is SGHRS, CDR2 YFSETQ. Libraries were prepared by immunoSEQ multiplex PCR; TCRdb keeps only in-frame clonotypes and omits some of them. This table has about 2.4 million clones, under 95% appearing once. This sample was taken from a study of shared clonotypes between healthy human individuals. About the research overall: Each donor's CD4 naive and CD4 memory cells filled three plates apiece, CD8 naive two, and CD8 memory one.

The sequence derives from a man aged 18-30 years in good health. Some clones in this sample may be carry-over from other donors' samples. V usage is TRBV5-1 and J usage is TRBJ2-1; the match to TRBD2 covers 7 bases. Sequenced: naive CD4+ T cells from PBMCs. Subset: CD45RA+ positively selected. The CDR3 nucleotides read TGCGCCAGCAGCTTGGGCCTCGGCGGGAGCTCCTACAATGAGCAGTTCTTC. Its protein is CASSLGLGGSSYNEQFF.